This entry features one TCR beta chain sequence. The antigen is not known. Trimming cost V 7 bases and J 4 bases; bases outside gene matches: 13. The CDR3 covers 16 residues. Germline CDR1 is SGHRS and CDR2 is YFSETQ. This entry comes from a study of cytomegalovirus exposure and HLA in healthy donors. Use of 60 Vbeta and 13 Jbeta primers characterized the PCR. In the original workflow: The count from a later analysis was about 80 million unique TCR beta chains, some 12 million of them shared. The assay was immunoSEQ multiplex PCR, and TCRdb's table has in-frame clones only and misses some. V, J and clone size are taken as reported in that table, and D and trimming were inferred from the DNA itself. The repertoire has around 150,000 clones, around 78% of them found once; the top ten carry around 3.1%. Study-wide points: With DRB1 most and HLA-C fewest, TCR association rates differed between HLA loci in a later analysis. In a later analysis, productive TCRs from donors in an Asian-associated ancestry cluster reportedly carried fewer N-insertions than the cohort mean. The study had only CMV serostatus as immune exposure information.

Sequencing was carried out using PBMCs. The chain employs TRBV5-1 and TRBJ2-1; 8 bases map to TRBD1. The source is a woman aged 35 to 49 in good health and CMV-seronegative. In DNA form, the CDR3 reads TGCGCCAGCTCATACGGACAGGGAAGACGATACAATGAGCAGTTCTTC. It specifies CASSYGQGRRYNEQFF.